The rows below give T cell receptor beta chains drawn from one sample of a study of shared clonotypes between healthy human individuals. Clones were sequenced by immunoSEQ multiplex PCR, and TCRdb holds only the in-frame ones, with some missing. The sample consists of some 1,900,000 clones, just under 95% of them appearing once. Sequencing was done on a sample of naive CD8+ T cells sorted from blood. The source is a man aged 18 to 30 in good health. The CDR3 runs from the conserved cysteine through the conserved F or W. A D gene is named only where the DNA matches it firmly. Clone size is stated in some rows and not others, as once, few, many or a class when expanded.

v_gene	d_gene	abundance	j_gene	CDR3aa	CDR3nt
TRBV28	TRBD1	NA	TRBJ1-2	CASSLRDREGYTF	TGTGCCAGCAGTTTAAGGGACAGGGAGGGCTACACCTTC
TRBV6-5	NA	NA	TRBJ1-2	CASSYSSPVGGYTF	TGTGCCAGCAGTTACTCGAGCCCTGTAGGCGGCTACACCTTC
TRBV10-3	NA	NA	TRBJ2-7	CASTDTESSYEQYF	TGTGCCAGCACCGATACGGAAAGCTCCTACGAGCAGTACTTC
TRBV6-1	TRBD1	NA	TRBJ2-7	CAISQGINEQYF	TGTGCCATCTCACAGGGGATCAACGAGCAGTACTTC
TRBV6-1	NA	NA	TRBJ2-7	CASSEWGPSYEQYF	TGTGCCAGCAGTGAATGGGGACCCTCCTACGAGCAGTACTTC
TRBV5-5	TRBD2	NA	TRBJ2-7	CASSSGTSGFEQYF	TGTGCCAGCAGCTCTGGGACTAGCGGTTTCGAGCAGTACTTC
TRBV10-3	NA	NA	TRBJ2-7	CAISDPPSGYEQYF	TGTGCCATCAGTGACCCCCCGTCGGGCTACGAGCAGTACTTC
TRBV27	NA	NA	TRBJ2-5	CASSPYYSGVGGTQYF	TGTGCCAGCAGCCCTTACTATTCGGGGGTGGGAGGAACCCAGTACTTC
TRBV6-5	NA	NA	TRBJ2-7	CASSYSSGTYEQYF	TGTGCCAGCAGTTACTCATCGGGAACCTACGAGCAGTACTTC
TRBV10-2	NA	NA	TRBJ2-7	CASSETTYEQYF	TGCGCCAGCAGTGAGACTACCTACGAGCAGTACTTC
TRBV15	TRBD1	NA	TRBJ2-7	CATSRGTGSIYEQYF	TGTGCCACCAGCAGGGGGACAGGGAGTATCTACGAGCAGTACTTC
TRBV15	TRBD1	NA	TRBJ1-2	CATSTRTGDYGYTF	TGTGCCACCAGCACGAGGACAGGGGACTATGGCTACACCTTC
TRBV7-6	NA	NA	TRBJ2-7	CASSLEAESSYEQYF	TGTGCCAGCAGCTTAGAAGCAGAGAGCTCCTACGAGCAGTACTTC
TRBV5-6	TRBD2	once	TRBJ2-7	CASSLGSSGSIYEQYF	TGTGCCAGCAGCTTGGGGTCTAGCGGGAGTATCTACGAGCAGTACTTC
TRBV27	NA	NA	TRBJ1-5	CASSFIGDNQPQHF	TGTGCCAGCAGTTTTATAGGGGACAATCAGCCCCAGCATTTT
TRBV28	TRBD1	NA	TRBJ1-6	CASRPLSPGQINSPLHF	TGTGCCAGCAGACCCCTGTCCCCGGGACAGATTAATTCACCCCTCCACTTT
TRBV5-4	NA	NA	TRBJ2-7	CASSLVQGTYEQYF	TGTGCCAGCAGCTTGGTACAGGGCACCTACGAGCAGTACTTC
TRBV28	NA	NA	TRBJ1-2	CASSFGEGDYGYTF	TGTGCCAGCAGTTTCGGGGAAGGGGACTATGGCTACACCTTC
TRBV25-1	NA	NA	TRBJ2-1	CASSGTSYNEQFF	TGTGCCAGCAGTGGGACCTCCTACAATGAGCAGTTCTTC
TRBV4-1	TRBD1	NA	TRBJ2-3	CASSWGQVSTDTQYF	TGCGCCAGCAGTTGGGGACAGGTGAGCACAGATACGCAGTATTTT
TRBV5-6	NA	NA	TRBJ1-4	CASSLRQANEKLFF	TGTGCCAGCAGCTTGAGACAGGCTAATGAAAAACTGTTTTTT
TRBV19	TRBD2	NA	TRBJ2-1	CASSIWWGLDNEQFF	TGTGCCAGTAGTATATGGTGGGGACTAGACAATGAGCAGTTCTTC
TRBV13	TRBD2	NA	TRBJ2-1	CASTLAGGYNEQFF	TGTGCCAGCACCCTAGCGGGGGGTTACAATGAGCAGTTCTTC
TRBV6-5	NA	NA	TRBJ1-2	CASSHRDGIYGYTF	TGTGCCAGCAGCCACAGGGATGGGATCTATGGCTACACCTTC
TRBV23-1	NA	NA	TRBJ2-7	CASRFTGHEQYF	TGCGCCAGCAGATTTACAGGGCACGAGCAGTACTTC
TRBV11-2	NA	NA	TRBJ2-7	CASSLGLGSSYEQYF	TGTGCCAGCAGCTTAGGTCTCGGGAGTTCCTACGAGCAGTACTTC
TRBV7-2	TRBD2	NA	TRBJ2-5	CASSSDIAGVTEETQYF	TGTGCCAGCAGCTCGGACATAGCGGGAGTGACCGAAGAGACCCAGTACTTC
TRBV6-5	NA	NA	TRBJ2-2	CASSPLMNTGELFF	TGTGCCAGTAGTCCACTAATGAACACCGGGGAGCTGTTTTTT
TRBV6-5	NA	NA	TRBJ1-6	CASSYSRGADNSPLHF	TGTGCCAGCAGTTACTCCCGGGGGGCGGATAATTCACCCCTCCACTTT
TRBV30	NA	few	TRBJ2-2	CAWSVGGTGELFF	TGTGCCTGGAGTGTTGGGGGCACCGGGGAGCTGTTTTTT
TRBV11-2	TRBD1	NA	TRBJ1-1	CASSLFLTGGYEENTEAFF	TGTGCCAGCAGCTTATTCCTGACAGGGGGCTACGAAGAGAACACTGAAGCTTTCTTT